Presented here are 15 T cell receptor beta chains from one specimen sequenced in a study of T cell responses to AZD1222 COVID-19 vaccine. Some clones are missing from TCRdb's copy, which holds only in-frame ones; the method was immunoSEQ multiplex PCR. Of just under 85,000 clones in the sample, about 82% are singletons; the top ten hold over 8%. This material consisted of peripheral blood, taken on day 0 of AZD1222 vaccination. These receptor sequences come from an adult in good health.

The rearrangement uses TRBV5-5 and TRBJ2-7; unclear D gene. V gave up 5 bases and J gave up 0 bases, with 24 bases separating them. Germline V gives CDR1 SGHKS, CDR2 YYEKEE (reference sequence). The CDR3 extends over 18 amino acids. CDR3 in amino acids: CASSPNPSPARASYEQYF. CDR3 DNA: TGTGCCAGCAGTCCAAATCCTTCCCCGGCCCGGGCCTCCTACGAGCAGTACTTC. The variable domain in full, with the rest retrieved from reference TRBV5-5 and TRBJ2-7, is DAGVTQSPTHLIKTRGQQVTLRCSPISGHKSVSWYQQVLGQGPQFIFQYYEKEERGRGNFPDRFSARQFPNYSSELNVNALLLGDSALYLCASSPNPSPARASYEQYFGPGTRLTVT.

The rearrangement links TRBV29-1 to TRBJ2-5; the match to TRBD2 covers 14 bases. The trim removed 7 bases at V and 5 bases at J, leaving 12 bases unmatched. CDR3 length: 16 residues. Germline CDR1 is SQVTM and CDR2 is ANQGSEA. CDR3 amino acids: CSARAGLAGGRETQYF. DNA for the CDR3: TGCAGCGCCCGAGCCGGACTAGCGGGAGGTAGGGAGACCCAGTACTTC.

V usage is TRBV5-6 and J usage is TRBJ1-3; D might be TRBD1 (6 bases). From germline, CDR1 is SGHDT and CDR2 YYEEEE. The CDR3 runs to 18 residues. The V and J ends lost 3 bases and 2 bases respectively, with 21 bases between them. The CDR3 is CASSSLGFGGYTGNTIYF. For the CDR3, the DNA is TGTGCCAGCAGCTCCCTCGGGTTTGGGGGCTATACTGGAAACACCATATATTTT.

The V gene is TRBV6-2 or TRBV6-3, the J gene TRBJ1-5; D remains unclear. The V gene lost 6 bases and the J gene lost 1 base, with 19 bases spanning the gap. Looked up from germline, CDR1 is MNHEY and CDR2 is SVGEGT. This CDR3 is 17 amino acids long. In DNA, the CDR3 is TGTGCCAGCAGCCACAGTAGGGTGTTAGGGAGCAATCAGCCCCAGCATTTT. Its translation is CASSHSRVLGSNQPQHF.

This chain links TRBV7-2 with TRBJ2-3, with D possibly TRBD1 on 7 matching bases. This CDR3 spans 18 amino acids. Trimming removed 2 bases from V and 1 base from J, with 19 bases in between. The germline CDR1 and CDR2 sequences are SGHTA and FQGNSA. CDR3 bases: TGTGCCAGCAGCTTAAAGGCCCTAGGAGGGGGCCGCACAGATACGCAGTATTTT. This encodes CASSLKALGGGRTDTQYF.

V is TRBV30 and J is TRBJ1-5; D call uncertain. This CDR3 contains 16 residues. The germline V gene has CDR1 GTSNPN and CDR2 SVGIG (reference sequence). V was trimmed by 2 bases and J by 2 bases, leaving 16 bases between them. CDR3 DNA sequence: TGTGCCTGGAGTAAGGCCCAGCCGGTTGGCAATCAGCCCCAGCATTTT. Protein product: CAWSKAQPVGNQPQHF.

The chain carries TRBV19 and TRBJ1-1, with no clear D. The CDR3 has 16 amino acids. Germline V gives CDR1 LNHDA, CDR2 SQIVND (reference sequence). V was cut by 1 base and J by 0 bases, with 12 bases left in between. The CDR3 DNA follows: TGTGCCAGTAGTATAGCCGACTCGGTGATGAACACTGAAGCTTTCTTT. Amino acid sequence: CASSIADSVMNTEAFF.

The chain links TRBV6-5 to TRBJ1-3; maybe TRBD1 (5 bases). The V and J ends lost 10 bases and 0 bases respectively, with 13 bases between them. The CDR3 has 14 residues. Germline assignment: CDR1 MNHEY and CDR2 SVGAGI. The CDR3 here is CATQGSRSGNTIYF. Written as DNA, the CDR3 is TGTGCCACGCAGGGTTCCCGCTCTGGAAACACCATATATTTT.

This sequence joins TRBV18 and TRBJ2-5; 8 bases fit TRBD2. Trimming removed 1 base from V and 3 bases from J; junction bases left unmatched: 10. The CDR3 has 17 residues. Germline loops: CDR1 KGHSH, CDR2 LQKENI. CDR3 nucleotides: TGTGCCAGCTCACCACTGGGACTAGGAGCAGGGGAAGAGACCCAGTACTTC. This translates into CASSPLGLGAGEETQYF.

The V gene is TRBV19, the J gene TRBJ2-1; D uncertain. Germline V gene sequence: CDR1 LNHDA, CDR2 SQIVND (reference sequence). The CDR3 spans 13 residues. The V end was cut by 0 bases, the J end by 6 bases, with 6 bases between. The CDR3 DNA reads TGTGCCAGTAGTATAGACTTCCCCAATGAGCAGTTCTTC. Protein sequence: CASSIDFPNEQFF.

The sample holds a few counts of this clone. The chain recombines TRBV7-9 with TRBJ2-7; 11 bases are a match to TRBD1. The CDR3 sequence is 18 residues long. The V and J ends lost 1 base and 0 bases, in that order; junction bases with no gene match: 8. Germline assignment: CDR1 SEHNR and CDR2 FQNEAQ (reference sequence). The CDR3 loop reads CASSLERAGQGDSYEQYF. CDR3 in DNA: TGTGCCAGCAGCTTAGAGAGGGCGGGACAGGGGGACTCCTACGAGCAGTACTTC.

The V and J genes are TRBV24-1 and TRBJ2-1, with D hard to call. Germline V gene data show CDR1 as KGHDR and CDR2 as SFDVKD. This CDR3 has 14 amino acids. Trimming removed 0 bases at V and 3 bases at J, with 5 bases between. The CDR3 coding sequence is TGTGCCACCAGTGATTTGACGGACTACAATGAGCAGTTCTTC. Its protein product is CATSDLTDYNEQFF.

The chain has TRBV11-3 and TRBJ2-5; 8 nucleotides line up with TRBD2. The trim removed 3 bases at V and 3 bases at J, leaving 9 bases unmatched. The length of the CDR3 is 16 residues. The germline V gene has CDR1 SGHNT and CDR2 YENEEA. CDR3 amino acids: CASSFPPGLAKETQYF. The CDR3, as DNA: TGTGCCAGCAGCTTTCCTCCCGGACTAGCCAAAGAGACCCAGTACTTC.

This chain connects TRBV5-5 to TRBJ1-1; a possible D gene is TRBD1 (5 bases). Germline values: CDR1 SGHKS, CDR2 YYEKEE (reference sequence). Trimming took off 1 base at V and 7 bases at J, with 8 bases between the two ends. This CDR3 comprises 12 residues. The CDR3, as DNA: TGTGCCAGCAGCTTGTTGACAGTTGAAGCTTTCTTT. Protein sequence: CASSLLTVEAFF.

The V call is TRBV4-2, the J call TRBJ2-2; the D gene is possibly TRBD2 (5 bases). The germline gives CDR1 LGHNA, CDR2 YNFKEQ. The germline V and J ends were trimmed by 0 bases and 6 bases, with 11 bases remaining between them. This CDR3 contains 15 residues. CDR3 in amino acids: CASSQDRADSGELFF. The CDR3 DNA reads as TGTGCCAGCAGCCAAGATCGGGCGGACTCCGGGGAGCTGTTTTTT.